Sequencing of this T cell receptor beta chain was carried out in a study of identical twins. Study-wide results and caveats: Among monozygotic twins, out-of-frame TCR alpha sharing exceeded what models predicted.

Details on this clonotype: Antigen: not known.

TCRdb redid the calling of the 5' RACE reads with MiXCR, one entry per CDR3 protein. This sample carries around 650,000 distinct CDR3 sequences, under 8.5% of them seen once, and the ten largest clones take 1.5% to 2%. Germline values: CDR1 SGHVS, CDR2 FQNEAQ. The V gene end was trimmed by 2 bases and the J gene end by 5 bases; junction bases not matched to a gene: 14. This CDR3 comprises 19 residues. Every sampled donor was Caucasian and healthy. The sample was also reused in another study, on yellow fever vaccine responses in identical twins.

This chain joins TRBV7-8 and TRBJ2-1, with TRBD2 matching 11 bases. Sequencing was performed on PBMCs. This clonotype was sampled from a woman aged 18 to 35 in good health. The CDR3 DNA follows: TGTGCCAGCAGCTTACGCGAAGGGATAGCGGGAGGGAGGGACAATGAGCAGTTCTTC. This codes for CASSLREGIAGGRDNEQFF.